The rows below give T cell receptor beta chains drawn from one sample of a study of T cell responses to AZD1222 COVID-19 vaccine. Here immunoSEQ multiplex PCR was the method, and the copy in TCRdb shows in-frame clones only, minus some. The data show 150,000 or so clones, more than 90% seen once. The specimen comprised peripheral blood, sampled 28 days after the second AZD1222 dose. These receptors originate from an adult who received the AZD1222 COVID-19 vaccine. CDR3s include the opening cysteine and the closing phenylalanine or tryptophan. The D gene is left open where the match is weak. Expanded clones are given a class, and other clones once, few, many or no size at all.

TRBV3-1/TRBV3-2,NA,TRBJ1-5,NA,CASSPGVTNQPQHF,TGTGCCAGCAGCCCGGGGGTGACAAACCAGCCCCAGCATTTT
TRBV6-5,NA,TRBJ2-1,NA,CASVVAWANEQFF,TGTGCCAGCGTAGTGGCCTGGGCCAATGAGCAGTTCTTC
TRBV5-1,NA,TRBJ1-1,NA,CASREEAAGTEAFF,TGCGCCAGCAGGGAGGAGGCCGCGGGCACTGAAGCTTTCTTT
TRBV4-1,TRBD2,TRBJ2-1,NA,CASSQGLAGALYNEQFF,TGCGCCAGCAGCCAAGGACTAGCGGGAGCCCTCTACAATGAGCAGTTCTTC
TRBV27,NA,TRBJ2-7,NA,CASSAGLSSYEQYF,TGTGCCAGCAGCGCGGGATTAAGCTCCTACGAGCAGTACTTC
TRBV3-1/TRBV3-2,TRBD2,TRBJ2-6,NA,CASSPRTSRFAGANVLTF,TGTGCCAGCAGCCCCCGGACTAGCAGATTTGCTGGGGCCAACGTCCTGACTTTC
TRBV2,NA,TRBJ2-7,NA,CATRGTPASYEQYF,TGTGCCACCCGCGGGACTCCGGCCTCCTACGAGCAGTACTTC
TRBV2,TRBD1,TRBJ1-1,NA,CAGQGYEAFF,TGTGCCGGACAGGGGTATGAAGCTTTCTTT
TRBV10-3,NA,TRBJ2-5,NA,CAISERETQYF,TGTGCCATCAGTGAAAGGGAGACCCAGTACTTC
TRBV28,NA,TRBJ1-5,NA,CASSLWQGTSDQPQHF,TGTGCCAGCAGTTTATGGCAGGGTACGTCGGATCAGCCCCAGCATTTT
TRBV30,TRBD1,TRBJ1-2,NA,CAWSVPLGQLNYGYTF,TGTGCCTGGAGTGTTCCCCTGGGACAGCTTAACTATGGCTACACCTTC
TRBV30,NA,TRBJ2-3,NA,CAWSVHSGPVDTQYF,TGTGCCTGGAGTGTACACTCGGGCCCCGTGGATACGCAGTATTTT
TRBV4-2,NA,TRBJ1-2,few,CASSQDLGGLYGYTF,TGTGCCAGCAGCCAAGACCTCGGGGGGCTCTATGGCTACACCTTC